This T cell receptor (beta chain) was recorded in a study of blood T cells in healthy people across ages (dated by TCRdb to about 2015). At the level of the whole study: Template switching captured roughly one uniquely barcoded TCR beta cDNA molecule per two T cells in model experiments. Donors of different ages were randomly distributed across sequencing lanes to avoid experimental bias. Donors were grouped into four age groups: young (average roughly 15 years), middle-aged (roughly 40), aged (over 55) and long-lived (over 80). To track age-related changes in TCR beta repertoire diversity, the study relied on deep sequencing normalized with unique cDNA molecular identifiers. Two additional independent replicas of 1 million unique cDNA reads from the same blood draw were analyzed for two donors (one aged 18 to 30 and one aged 80 or older).

Library method: 5' RACE. Sequenced using an Illumina HiSeq 2500. A second PCR of about 6 to 11 cycles was performed with a sample-barcoded 5' primer and a J-beta primer mix. A template-switch 5' adaptor carrying 12 random nucleotides introduced a unique molecular identifier onto each TCR beta cDNA molecule. At least 3 million CDR3-containing paired-end reads were obtained from each sample. The Mint cDNA synthesis kit, primed by a TRBC-specific oligonucleotide, was used to synthesize first-strand cDNA from all RNA. Following uracil-DNA glycosylase treatment, all cDNA underwent a first 18-cycle PCR with the universal primers M1SS and BC2_uni_R. On the study's bioinformatics: For normalization, 1 million high-quality reads, each with a distinct molecular identifier, were randomly selected from each sample. Reads sharing molecular identifiers were discarded rather than binned into consensus sequences. MiTCR, run with a Q25 quality threshold and the strictest error-elimination algorithm, handled CDR3 identification, clonotype clustering and error correction. A nonparametric unseen species model using Euler transformation provided a lower-bound estimate of total TCR beta diversity. Starting from the raw public reads, TCRdb applied fastp trimming at Q25, assembled clones with MiXCR and retained in-frame beta chains. Here each entry gathers all rows of one CDR3 protein and keeps the most common genes and DNA. TCRdb, not the authors, supplied the V and J calls. The sample table contains about 1.1 million distinct CDR3 sequences; only one count was recorded for under 40% of them. In total, the top ten clones hold roughly 14% of the sample.

A few counts support this clonotype. No antigen is known for it. Qualities for individual bases were not recorded, and no much larger clone is one base off. The donors were 40 or so Caucasian individuals from Russia, aged 6 to 90 years, who were systemically healthy. About 10 milliliters of peripheral blood were collected from each donor into EDTA-treated Vacutainer tubes. PBMCs were isolated by Ficoll-Paque density-gradient centrifugation, with at least 7 million obtained per sample. Trizol reagent was used to extract total RNA from PBMCs, with at least 5.5 micrograms per sample. For every donor, an aliquot of PBMCs went through flow cytometry to measure the percentages of naive CD45RAhigh/CD27high T cells. Broader findings and caveats from the paper: Observed TCR beta diversity per million T cells fell roughly linearly with age, and a significant reduction was already apparent by age around 40. There was a strong correlation between observed TCR beta diversity and the percentage of naive T cells measured by flow cytometry. Compared with the aged group, more naive CD4+ T cells, fewer expanded clones and increased TCR diversity were shown by the long-lived group, suggesting age selection. Estimates of total diversity from one million sequenced T cells were regarded as lower bounds and underestimates. The CMV infection status of donors was not known, potentially confounding age-related changes in expanded clonotypes. Since profiling was done on bulk unsorted PBMCs, naive and antigen-experienced compartments could not be conclusively compared.

The germline V gene provides CDR1 SGHTA and CDR2 FQGNSA. The CDR3 runs 15 amino acids, cysteine and phenylalanine included. Left in the record is the CDR3 DNA by itself, 45 bases read in frame from the first base. The junction shows trimming of 5 bases on V and 0 bases on J, plus 13 bases between the germline ends. The rearrangement joined TRBV7-2 to TRBJ1-1; the D gene identity is not certain. Sequencing was carried out using blood. The source of this sequence is a man aged 18-30 years in good health. CDR3 reads: CASSDYYSLNTEAFF. The DNA reads TGTGCCAGCAGCGATTATTACTCATTGAACACTGAAGCTTTCTTT.